This TCR beta chain was obtained from a study of PD-L1 blockade in urothelial cancer (dated 2017 in TCRdb). As for the study more broadly: All patients started therapy around 2014 and received atezolizumab 1,200 mg intravenously every 3 weeks. Pretreatment tumor samples and matched peripheral blood, collected serially before and after atezolizumab treatment, underwent TCR sequencing. About 90% of the roughly 29 patients were males with bladder-origin urothelial cancer, and about 65% of the roughly 30 reported a prior smoking history. Blood samples yielded a median of around 130,000 T cells and roughly 80,000 unique TCRs, with median clonality around 0.084. Some 29 patients had pretreatment blood TCR-seq, approximately 24 had at least one posttreatment blood collection, and approximately 24 had tumor TCR-seq. Blood samples were analyzed at 3 weeks after treatment start (second dose) and at 6 weeks after treatment start. Somatic, immune and clinical correlates of response to PD-L1 blockade with atezolizumab in urothelial cancer were the focus of an exploratory multi-omic analysis. Roughly 9 patients reached durable clinical benefit, while around 19 patients did not. Patients had an ECOG performance status of 0 or 1 and had received between 0 and 3 prior chemotherapy regimens. Durable clinical benefit was defined as a progression-free survival longer than 6 months, and TCR features were additionally tested against progression-free survival and overall survival. In the same patients who had TCR sequencing, pretreatment tumors also underwent whole exome sequencing and RNA sequencing.

The research as a whole found: Greater expansion of tumor-associated TCR clones in peripheral blood 3 weeks after the start of treatment was observed in patients with durable benefit (n of about 20, p = 0.022). Because the sample size was small (n of about 30) and many exploratory analyses were performed, the results are intended to be hypothesis-generating. Improved progression-free and overall survival was associated with having pretreatment peripheral blood TCR clonality below the median.

At the junction V is shortened by 3 bases and J by 3 bases; bases outside the gene matches: 9. In the germline V gene, CDR1 corresponds to SGHNT and CDR2 to YENEEA. The CDR3 holds 16 amino acids from the cysteine to the phenylalanine. The retained sequence is limited to the CDR3, 48 bases, with the frame set at the first base. With regard to this clone: There is no known antigen for this receptor. Base qualities are missing; no much larger clone stands one base away.

Synthetic TCR analog templates were spiked into each PCR to estimate absolute template abundance from read counts. Using the immunoSEQ assay, TCRbeta CDR3 regions were amplified from genomic DNA with bias-controlled V and J gene primers. Rearranged TCRbeta segments were sequenced at approximately 20X coverage. On the study's bioinformatics: Sequencing errors were corrected by clustering, and CDR3s were annotated against IMGT so that V, D and J genes could be assigned. Only productive TCRbeta rearrangements were used in downstream analyses, excluding out-of-frame or stop-codon sequences. Clonality was computed as one minus Shannon entropy normalized by the log of the number of unique productive sequences. Fisher's exact test with Benjamini-Hochberg correction, using a cutoff of adjusted p below 0.01, was how clones that differed between time points or between blood and tumor were identified. The source is immuneACCESS, and TCRdb retained only in-frame sequences with V and J called. Part of the clones is not carried over; for the studies checked, unresolved V genes explain less than half of this, and the remainder is unexplained. That table is the source of V, J and clone size, and D and trimming were worked out from the DNA. This sample has about 84,000 clones in its table, and 82% of those were observed once. The ten top clones hold more than 8% of the sample.

The cohort included about 30 patients with locally advanced or metastatic urothelial carcinoma who were treated at Memorial Sloan Kettering on a trial protocol. Peripheral blood mononuclear cells were collected pretreatment and during treatment, with between 1 and 8 total time points per patient. The Qiagen DNeasy Blood extraction kit was used to purify genomic DNA from total PBMCs and tumor samples. PBMCs were collected pretreatment and during treatment, and were isolated and stored as previously described. This sample comprised PBMCs, obtained around atezolizumab (anti-PD-L1) treatment. The chain was built from TRBV11-3 and TRBJ1-1, with TRBD1 matching 8 junction bases. The receptor was derived from a man between 65 and 85 years old with urothelial cancer. The CDR3 in this case is CASSFVRQGIDTEAFF. The nucleotide sequence is TGTGCCAGCAGCTTTGTGAGACAGGGGATAGACACTGAAGCTTTCTTT.